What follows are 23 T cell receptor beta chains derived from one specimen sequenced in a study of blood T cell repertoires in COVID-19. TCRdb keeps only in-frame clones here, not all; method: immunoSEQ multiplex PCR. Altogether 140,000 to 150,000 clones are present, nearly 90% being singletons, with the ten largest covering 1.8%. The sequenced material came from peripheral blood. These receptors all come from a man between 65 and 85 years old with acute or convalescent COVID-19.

This CDR3 is CASSLVTLNTEAFF. The CDR3 DNA is TGTGCCAGCAGCTTAGTCACACTGAACACTGAAGCTTTCTTT. The J gene is TRBJ1-1, the V gene TRBV7-8; no reliable D call. V was clipped by 1 base and J by 0 bases, with 6 bases between them. This CDR3 region has 14 residues. In germline, CDR1 is SGHVS, CDR2 FQNEAQ.

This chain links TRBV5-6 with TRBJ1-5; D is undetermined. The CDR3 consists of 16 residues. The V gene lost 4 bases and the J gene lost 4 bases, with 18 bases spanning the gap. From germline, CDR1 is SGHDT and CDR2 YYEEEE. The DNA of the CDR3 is TGTGCCAGCAGCCTGAACGGTTTGGGAGAAAATCAGCCCCAGCATTTT. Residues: CASSLNGLGENQPQHF.

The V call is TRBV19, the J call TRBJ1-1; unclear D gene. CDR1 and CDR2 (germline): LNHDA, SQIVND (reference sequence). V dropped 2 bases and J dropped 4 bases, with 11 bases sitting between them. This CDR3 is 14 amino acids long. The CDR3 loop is CASSIWEATTEAFF. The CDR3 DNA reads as TGTGCCAGTAGTATATGGGAGGCGACCACTGAAGCTTTCTTT.

As DNA, the CDR3 is TGTGCCAGCAGTCCTCTGGAGGCGGGAGGCCGGCAGTATTTT. It translates to CASSPLEAGGRQYF. The chain uses TRBV6-4 and TRBJ2-3; 8 positions match TRBD2. This CDR3 is 14 amino acids long. The junction had 12 bases not matched to a gene; V was cut back by 5 bases and J by 11 bases. Germline CDR1 is MRHNA and CDR2 is SNTAGT.

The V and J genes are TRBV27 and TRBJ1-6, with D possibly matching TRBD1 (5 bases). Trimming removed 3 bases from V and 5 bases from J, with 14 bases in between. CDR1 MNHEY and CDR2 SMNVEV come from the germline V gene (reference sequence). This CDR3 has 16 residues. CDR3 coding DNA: TGTGCCAGCAGTTTGGGGACTCAGACCCATAATTCACCCCTCCACTTT. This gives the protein CASSLGTQTHNSPLHF.

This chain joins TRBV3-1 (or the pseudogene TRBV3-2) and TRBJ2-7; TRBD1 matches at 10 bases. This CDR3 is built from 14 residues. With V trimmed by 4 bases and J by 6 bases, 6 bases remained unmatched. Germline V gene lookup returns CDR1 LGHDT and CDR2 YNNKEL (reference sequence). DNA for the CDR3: TGTGCCAGCAGCCTCTCCGGGACAGGGGTCGAGCAGTACTTC. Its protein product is CASSLSGTGVEQYF.

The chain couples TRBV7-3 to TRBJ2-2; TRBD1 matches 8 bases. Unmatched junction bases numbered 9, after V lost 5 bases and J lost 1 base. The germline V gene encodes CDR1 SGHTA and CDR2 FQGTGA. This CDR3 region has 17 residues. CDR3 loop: CASSRNPRGQNTGELFF. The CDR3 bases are TGTGCCAGCAGCCGCAACCCCAGGGGGCAGAACACCGGGGAGCTGTTTTTT.

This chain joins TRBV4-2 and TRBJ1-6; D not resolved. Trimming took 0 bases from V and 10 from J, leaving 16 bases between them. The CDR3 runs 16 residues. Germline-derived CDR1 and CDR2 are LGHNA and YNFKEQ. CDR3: CASSQDPGGLTSPLHF. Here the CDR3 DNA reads TGTGCCAGCAGCCAAGACCCTGGCGGCCTAACATCACCCCTCCACTTT.

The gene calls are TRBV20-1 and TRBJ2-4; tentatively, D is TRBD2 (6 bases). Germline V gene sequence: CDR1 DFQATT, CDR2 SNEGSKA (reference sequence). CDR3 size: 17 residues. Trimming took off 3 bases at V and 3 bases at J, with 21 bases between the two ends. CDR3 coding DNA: TGCAGTGCTAGTTCCCAGCTGGGGAGACTAGGCAAAAACATTCAGTACTTC. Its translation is CSASSQLGRLGKNIQYF.

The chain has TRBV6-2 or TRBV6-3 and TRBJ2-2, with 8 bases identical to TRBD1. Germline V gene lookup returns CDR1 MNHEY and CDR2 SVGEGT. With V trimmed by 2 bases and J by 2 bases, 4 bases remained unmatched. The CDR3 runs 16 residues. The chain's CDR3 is CASSYLGQGNTGELFF. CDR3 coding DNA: TGTGCCAGCAGTTACCTCGGACAGGGAAACACCGGGGAGCTGTTTTTT.

The CDR3 region has the DNA TGTGCCAGCAGCCAAAACTCCGGGACAGGCTCCTATAATTCACCCCTCCACTTT. Protein: CASSQNSGTGSYNSPLHF. This chain joins TRBV13 and TRBJ1-6; 8 bases match TRBD1. Germline lookup yields CDR1 PRHDT and CDR2 FYEKMQ (reference sequence). With V trimmed by 5 bases and J by 0 bases, 9 bases remained unmatched. CDR3 length: 18 residues.

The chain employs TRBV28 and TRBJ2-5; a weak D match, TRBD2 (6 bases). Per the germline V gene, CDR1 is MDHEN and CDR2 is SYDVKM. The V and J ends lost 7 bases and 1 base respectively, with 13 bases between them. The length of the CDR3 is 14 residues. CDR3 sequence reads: CASNSGLLQETQYF. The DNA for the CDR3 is TGTGCCAGCAACTCGGGACTGCTCCAAGAGACCCAGTACTTC.

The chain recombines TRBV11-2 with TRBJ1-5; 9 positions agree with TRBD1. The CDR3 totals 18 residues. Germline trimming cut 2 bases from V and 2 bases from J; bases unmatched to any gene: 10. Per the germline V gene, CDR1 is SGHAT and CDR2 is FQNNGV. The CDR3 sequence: CASSLSRQGVGGNQPQHF. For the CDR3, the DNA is TGTGCCAGCAGCTTATCCCGACAGGGGGTAGGAGGCAATCAGCCCCAGCATTTT.

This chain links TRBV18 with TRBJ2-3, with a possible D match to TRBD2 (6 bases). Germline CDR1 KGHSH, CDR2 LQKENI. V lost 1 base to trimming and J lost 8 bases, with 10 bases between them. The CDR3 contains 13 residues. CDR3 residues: CASSPLGGGTQYF. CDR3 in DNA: TGTGCCAGCTCACCACTCGGGGGTGGTACGCAGTATTTT.

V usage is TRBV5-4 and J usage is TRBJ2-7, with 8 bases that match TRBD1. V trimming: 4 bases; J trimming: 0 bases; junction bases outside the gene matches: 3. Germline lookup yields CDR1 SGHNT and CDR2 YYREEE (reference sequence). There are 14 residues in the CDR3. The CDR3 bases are TGTGCCAGCAGCCGGGACAGGAGCTCCTACGAGCAGTACTTC. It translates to CASSRDRSSYEQYF.

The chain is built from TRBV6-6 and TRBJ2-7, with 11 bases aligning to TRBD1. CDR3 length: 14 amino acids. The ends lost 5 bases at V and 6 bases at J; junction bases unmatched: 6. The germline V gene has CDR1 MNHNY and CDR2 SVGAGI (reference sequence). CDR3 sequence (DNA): TGTGCCAGCAGTCACGGGACAGGGGGGTTCGAGCAGTACTTC. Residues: CASSHGTGGFEQYF.

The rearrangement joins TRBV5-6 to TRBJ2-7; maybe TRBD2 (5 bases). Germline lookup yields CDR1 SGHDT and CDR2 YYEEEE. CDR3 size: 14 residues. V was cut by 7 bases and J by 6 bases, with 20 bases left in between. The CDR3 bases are TGTGCCAGCCGGGATAGGACCCCGGTTGGCGAGCAGTACTTC. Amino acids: CASRDRTPVGEQYF. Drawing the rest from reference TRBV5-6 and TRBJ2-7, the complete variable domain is DAGVTQSPTHLIKTRGQQVTLRCSPKSGHDTVSWYQQALGQGPQFIFQYYEEEERQRGNFPDRFSGHQFPNYSSELNVNALLLGDSALYLCASRDRTPVGEQYFGPGTRLTVT.

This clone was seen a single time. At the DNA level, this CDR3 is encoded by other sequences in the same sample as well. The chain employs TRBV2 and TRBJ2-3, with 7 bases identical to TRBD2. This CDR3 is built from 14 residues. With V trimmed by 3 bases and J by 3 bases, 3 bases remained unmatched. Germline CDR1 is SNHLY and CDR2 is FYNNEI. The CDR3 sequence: CASSERRGTDTQYF. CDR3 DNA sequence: TGTGCCAGCAGTGAGCGGCGGGGGACAGATACGCAGTATTTT.

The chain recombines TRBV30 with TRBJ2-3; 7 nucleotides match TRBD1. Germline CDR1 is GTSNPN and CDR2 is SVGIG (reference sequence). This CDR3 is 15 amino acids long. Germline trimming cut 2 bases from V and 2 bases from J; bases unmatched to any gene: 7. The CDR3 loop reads CAWSSGTALTDTQYF. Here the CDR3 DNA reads TGTGCCTGGAGTTCCGGGACAGCACTCACAGATACGCAGTATTTT.

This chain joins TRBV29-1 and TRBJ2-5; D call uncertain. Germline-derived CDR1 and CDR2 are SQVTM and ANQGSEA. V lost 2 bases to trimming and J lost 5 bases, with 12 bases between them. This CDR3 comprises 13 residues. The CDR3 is CSVELDSGETQYF. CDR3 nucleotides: TGCAGCGTTGAATTAGATTCCGGGGAGACCCAGTACTTC.

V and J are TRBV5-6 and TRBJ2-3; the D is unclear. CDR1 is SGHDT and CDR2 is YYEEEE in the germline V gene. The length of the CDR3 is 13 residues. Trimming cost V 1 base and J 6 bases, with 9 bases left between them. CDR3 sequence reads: CASSLPSGDTQYF. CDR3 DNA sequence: TGTGCCAGCAGCTTGCCCTCCGGGGATACGCAGTATTTT. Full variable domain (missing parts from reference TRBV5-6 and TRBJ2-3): DAGVTQSPTHLIKTRGQQVTLRCSPKSGHDTVSWYQQALGQGPQFIFQYYEEEERQRGNFPDRFSGHQFPNYSSELNVNALLLGDSALYLCASSLPSGDTQYFGPGTRLTVL.

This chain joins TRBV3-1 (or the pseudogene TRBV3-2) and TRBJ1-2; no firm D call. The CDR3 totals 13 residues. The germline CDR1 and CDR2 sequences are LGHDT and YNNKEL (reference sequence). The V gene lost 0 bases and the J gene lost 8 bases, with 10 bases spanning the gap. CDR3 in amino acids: CASSQDPRQGYTF. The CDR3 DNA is TGTGCCAGCAGCCAAGATCCGAGGCAAGGCTACACCTTC.

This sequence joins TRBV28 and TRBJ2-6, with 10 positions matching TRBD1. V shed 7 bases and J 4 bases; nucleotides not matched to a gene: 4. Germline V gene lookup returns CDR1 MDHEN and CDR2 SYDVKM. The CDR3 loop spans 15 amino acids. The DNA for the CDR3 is TGTGCCAGCATGGGACAGGGGACCGGGGCCAACGTCCTGACTTTC. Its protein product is CASMGQGTGANVLTF. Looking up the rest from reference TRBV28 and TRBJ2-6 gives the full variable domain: DVKVTQSSRYLVKRTGEKVFLECVQDMDHENMFWYRQDPGLGLRLIYFSYDVKMKEKGDIPEGYSVSREKKERFSLILESASTNQTSMYLCASMGQGTGANVLTFGAGSRLTVL.